This paragraph covers one T cell receptor beta chain sequence. The antigen is unknown. These data are taken from a study of T cell responses to AZD1222 COVID-19 vaccine. The study pooled second doses at about 4 or about 12 weeks. Regarding the study as a whole: There were vaccine-associated CD4 TCRs across spike, dominant at 160-218 and 743-854.

The CDR3 has 13 amino acids. Losses at the gene ends were 10 bases for V and 3 bases for J; bases not matched to a gene: 5. The germline V gene encodes CDR1 MRHNA and CDR2 SNTAGT. Sequenced by immunoSEQ multiplex PCR; TCRdb stores in-frame clones only, minus some. The profile shows about 48,000 clones, about 86% of them singletons. The sequencing used peripheral blood, collected 28 days after the second AZD1222 dose. This TCR came from an adult who received the AZD1222 COVID-19 vaccine. The rearrangement links TRBV6-4 to TRBJ2-3; 9 positions match TRBD2. The CDR3 coding sequence is TGTGCCACGGCAGCGGGAGGAACAGATACGCAGTATTTT. As protein: CATAAGGTDTQYF.